This TCR beta chain was obtained from a study of shared clonotypes between healthy human individuals (dated by TCRdb to 2020 to 2022). For the study in its entirety: A couple of women and a few men aged 18 to 49 years were included in the cohort. Per donor, three plates each were used for CD4 naive and CD4 memory, two for CD8 naive, and one for CD8 memory. The study deeply sequenced blood TCR repertoires of about 5 healthy adults to estimate repertoire size and the extent of clonotype sharing between individuals. Libraries were prepared and TCR repertoires were sequenced by different laboratories using diverse techniques, in order to increase sequencing depth and limit assay-specific biases. Per donor, leukapheresis produced somewhere between about 0.9 and 10 billion PBMCs.

Using the deep immunoSEQ assay, TCR CDR3 regions were amplified from genomic DNA by multiplex PCR. For each cell subset, the extracted genomic DNA was distributed evenly across all wells of several immunoSEQ 96-well plates, and each plate served as one replicate. For sorted subsets, each replicate PCR was loaded with about 200 ng genomic DNA, equivalent to 30,000 to 35,000 T cell genomes. Purified libraries were measured with a Qubit 3.0 fluorometer, size-checked on a Bioanalyzer 2100, and measured again with the KAPA Library Quantification kit. Every immunoSEQ 96-well plate was sequenced on a separate single-read 150-cycle Illumina NextSeq 550 flow cell. Per the authors' processing: Because the immunoSEQ output held only junctional sequences and lacked quality scores, the filtering could not match the filtering applied to full-length reads. To assign V/J genes and CDR3, sequences were annotated against IMGT germline references using PyIR, a Python wrapper for IgBLAST v1.9. Reads with weak V/J assignments (E-value above 1e-6), missing CDR3, stop codons, out-of-frame junctions, or ambiguous translated residues were removed. A V3J clonotype was defined by an identical inferred V gene, J gene, and CDR3 amino acid sequence. The percentage overlap between two repertoires was calculated by dividing the number of shared unique clonotypes by the size of the smaller repertoire. Repertoire richness was assessed with RTK rarefaction, the Chao1 estimator, and Recon v2.1 estimates of unobserved clonotypes. Generation probabilities were computed with OLGA for all TCRbeta clonotypes obtained by the gDNA method from a few donors. Imported from immuneACCESS, the table was reduced by TCRdb to in-frame sequences with V and J called. These copies leave out some clones; in studies compared against another copy, an unresolved V gene accounts for under half, and the cause of the remainder is not known. Clone size and V and J calls were adopted from that table, with D and trimming inferred from the DNA. This sample gives about 1.4 million clones in total; 96% of them show up just once. The top ten clonotypes cover approximately 1.1% of the sample.

In the case of this clone: Its antigen remains unidentified. It has no much larger one-base neighbor in the sample; base qualities were not kept.

The CDR3 starts with the cysteine, ends with the phenylalanine, and has 16 residues. Solely the CDR3 DNA is kept, with 48 bases framed from the first base. V is clipped by 8 bases and J by 6 bases, and the sequence between their germline boundaries is 22 bases long. For CDR1 and CDR2, the germline V gene (reference sequence) lists SEHNR and FQNEAQ. The donors were healthy, HIV-negative adults who had no recently reported acute infections or vaccinations. Every donor was a Caucasian adult living in Nashville, Tennessee, USA. CD4+ T cells were enriched by magnetic negative selection; naive cells were then positively selected on CD45RA, and the negative fraction formed the memory subset. Blood was obtained by leukapheresis, after which PBMCs were separated by Ficoll-Histopaque density gradient centrifugation and cryopreserved in liquid nitrogen vapor phase. Analytical flow cytometry was used to check the purity and quantity of every magnetically sorted T cell population. Genomic DNA was isolated from every sorted fraction and measured by UV absorbance on a Nanodrop 2000c.

Study-level results and caveats: Sampling was restricted to blood, and TCR repertoires in tissues likely differ from the TCR repertoires found in blood. Sharing across several donors was observed for approximately 5% of naive CD4, less than 4% of naive CD8, 2.3% of memory CD4, and around 0.44% of memory CD8 clonotypes. Even with the large sequencing depth, rarefaction of the sorted-subset datasets indicated that sequencing was incomplete. Naive subsets generally had larger estimated clonotype richness than memory subsets. Compared with non-shared clonotypes, the clonotypes found in all four sorted-subset donors had higher generation probabilities. Pairwise subsampling indicated that sequencing depth was expected to affect the degree of clonotype sharing among donors. The small number of donors limited the genetic and exposure-history diversity represented.

The sequence derives from a man aged 25-45 years in good health. Recombination linked TRBV7-9 to TRBJ2-2; the D gene assignment is perhaps TRBD1 or TRBD2, with each matching 5 bases. The sample taken for sequencing was naive CD4+ T cells sorted from blood. This specimen's cell subset or site label, per the study, means: CD45RA+ positively selected. The CDR3 amino acid sequence is: CASGATRARLPGELFF. The nucleotides are TGTGCCAGCGGGGCGACGCGGGCCCGACTCCCCGGGGAGCTGTTTTTT.